This entry concerns a single TCR beta chain. This specimen comes from a study of cytomegalovirus exposure and HLA in healthy donors. Clones were read by immunoSEQ multiplex PCR, and TCRdb kept only the in-frame ones, dropping some. The table includes roughly 60,000 clones, about 91% detected once. This sequence originates from a woman aged 25 to 39 in good health and CMV-seronegative. The sequencing sample was made of PBMCs.

CDR3 in amino acids: CASGGDSGNTIYF. The CDR3, as DNA: TGTGCCAGCGGAGGAGACTCTGGAAACACCATATATTTT. V usage is TRBV2 and J usage is TRBJ1-3, with unresolved D. With 8 bases removed from V and 0 bases from J, the gap between germline ends came to 8 bases. Germline V CDR1 and CDR2: SNHLY, FYNNEI. The CDR3 runs to 13 residues.